The 14 T cell receptor beta chains presented below share a single source sample, sequenced in a study of Ad26.COV2.S vaccination and SARS-CoV-2 variants. Sample treatment: roughly 18 received Ad26.COV2.S at low or high dose, single or two shots; roughly five received placebo; per-sample allocation not given. Sampling took place 63 days after the first vaccine or placebo injection. TCRdb's copy holds only in-frame clones and misses some; the assay was immunoSEQ multiplex PCR. The repertoire holds hundreds of thousands of clones, with more than 70% as singletons. The source material was peripheral blood, sampled in a trial of Ad26.COV2.S vaccine versus placebo. The receptors shown here come from a person between 18 and 59 years old who received the Ad26.COV2.S COVID-19 vaccine or a placebo.

The chain has TRBV7-2 and TRBJ2-1, with D possibly called TRBD1 or TRBD2 (5 bases each). The germline V gene has CDR1 SGHTA and CDR2 FQGNSA. V shed 2 bases and J shed 3 bases, with 11 bases lying between them. The CDR3 extends over 15 amino acids. CDR3 residues: CASSLSQGVYNEQFF. For the CDR3, the DNA is TGTGCCAGCAGCTTAAGCCAGGGAGTCTACAATGAGCAGTTCTTC.

This chain connects TRBV5-8 to TRBJ2-1; no definite D call. Between the trimmed V and J ends, which lost 4 bases and 9 bases, there was a span of 14 bases. CDR1 and CDR2 from the germline V gene are SGHTS and YDEGEE. CDR3 length: 13 amino acids. The CDR3 region has the DNA TGTGCCAGCAGCCGGGTATGGCAGAGTGAGCAGTTCTTC. Protein sequence: CASSRVWQSEQFF. The full variable domain, with the rest looked up from reference TRBV5-8 and TRBJ2-1, is EAGVTQSPTHLIKTRGQQATLRCSPISGHTSVYWYQQALGLGLQFLLWYDEGEERNRGNFPPRFSGRQFPNYSSELNVNALELEDSALYLCASSRVWQSEQFFGPGTRLTVL.

V usage is TRBV18 and J usage is TRBJ2-5; 7 bases are a match to TRBD1. Germline-derived CDR1 and CDR2 are KGHSH and LQKENI. J was trimmed by 7 bases and V by 2 bases; bases with no gene match: 4. The CDR3 has 13 residues. CDR3 protein: CASSPGQEGTQYF. The DNA of the CDR3 is TGTGCCAGCTCACCAGGACAGGAAGGGACCCAGTACTTC.

The gene calls are TRBV19 and TRBJ2-1, with unresolved D. There are 13 residues in the CDR3. CDR1 is LNHDA and CDR2 is SQIVND in the germline V gene (reference sequence). The V end was cut by 5 bases, the J end by 12 bases, with 17 bases between. The CDR3 DNA reads as TGTGCCAGTAGTGAGGTATACCAACGCGGGCAGTTCTTC. It encodes CASSEVYQRGQFF.

J is TRBJ2-7 and V is TRBV6-2 or TRBV6-3; tentative D call: TRBD2 (6 bases). The CDR3 totals 15 residues. CDR1 is MNHEY and CDR2 is SVGEGT in the germline V gene. The ends were cut back, 1 base at V and 6 bases at J, with 16 bases in the middle. CDR3 amino acids: CASSYFPRGGLEQYF. CDR3 nucleotides: TGTGCCAGCAGTTACTTCCCCCGCGGAGGGCTCGAGCAGTACTTC.

This clone appeared a single time. Distinct nucleotide sequences in the sample also encode this CDR3. The genes are TRBV9 and TRBJ2-1; 8 nucleotides match TRBD2. The V gene's germline CDR1 is SGDLS and CDR2 YYNGEE. This CDR3 is 15 amino acids long. V trimming: 0 bases; J trimming: 1 base; junction bases outside the gene matches: 0. CDR3 sequence reads: CASSVAGGSYNEQFF. In DNA form, the CDR3 reads TGTGCCAGCAGCGTAGCGGGAGGGTCCTACAATGAGCAGTTCTTC.

The chain couples TRBV18 to TRBJ2-6; no clear D. The CDR3 runs to 15 residues. V lost 2 bases and J 4 bases, leaving 9 bases between the germline ends. Germline CDR1 reads KGHSH; CDR2 reads LQKENI. The CDR3 DNA sequence: TGTGCCAGCTCACCAACCATAGGGGGGGCCAACGTCCTGACTTTC. This gives the protein CASSPTIGGANVLTF.

This clone was detected once. The chain carries TRBV11-1 and TRBJ2-3; tentative D call: TRBD1 (6 bases). Per germline, CDR1 SGHAT and CDR2 FQDESV (reference sequence). The CDR3 runs 16 residues. V dropped 4 bases and J dropped 3 bases, with 17 bases sitting between them. The CDR3 DNA is TGTGCCAGCAGCTCTAACGAGGGGGAGCTAACAGATACGCAGTATTTT. Its translation is CASSSNEGELTDTQYF.

Regarding this clone: The same CDR3 can be traced to other DNA sequences in this sample. This chain links TRBV11-3 with TRBJ2-7, with TRBD1 matching over 9 bases. CDR3 length: 15 amino acids. Germline values: CDR1 SGHNT, CDR2 YENEEA. The ends lost 0 bases at V and 1 base at J; junction bases unmatched: 1. CDR3 bases: TGTGCCAGCAGCTTAGATGGGACAGGGTCCTACGAGCAGTACTTC. Protein product: CASSLDGTGSYEQYF.

The V gene is TRBV30, the J gene TRBJ2-7; 9 bases are a match to TRBD2. The CDR3 runs to 15 residues. V gave up 0 bases and J gave up 1 base; unmatched junction bases: 4. Germline CDR1 is GTSNPN and CDR2 is SVGIG (reference sequence). This chain's CDR3 is CAWSVGAGGSYEQYF. The DNA of the CDR3 is TGTGCCTGGAGTGTCGGGGCGGGAGGGTCCTACGAGCAGTACTTC.

This chain links TRBV9 with TRBJ2-5; 9 bases are a match to TRBD2. V shed 0 bases, J shed 5 bases, and the junction held 5 bases outside the gene matches. This CDR3 contains 15 residues. Germline assignment: CDR1 SGDLS and CDR2 YYNGEE. In DNA form, the CDR3 reads TGTGCCAGCAGCGTAGTCGTAGCGGGAGTTGAGACCCAGTACTTC. It codes for CASSVVVAGVETQYF.

The chain is built from TRBV7-2 and TRBJ2-1, with unresolved D. From germline, CDR1 is SGHTA and CDR2 FQGNSA. Trimming stripped 1 base from V and 5 bases from J, with 15 bases between. The CDR3 totals 16 residues. The CDR3 bases are TGTGCCAGCAGCTTAGGTTCTATTAGTGTCCACAATGAGCAGTTCTTC. Protein sequence: CASSLGSISVHNEQFF. Combining the CDR3 with reference TRBV7-2 and TRBJ2-1 gives the whole variable domain GAGVSQSPSNKVTEKGKDVELRCDPISGHTALYWYRQSLGQGLEFLIYFQGNSAPDKSGLPSDRFSAERTGGSVSTLTIQRTQQEDSAVYLCASSLGSISVHNEQFFGPGTRLTVL.

The chain uses TRBV6-2 or TRBV6-3 and TRBJ1-5; 7 nucleotides align to TRBD1. V trimming: 4 bases; J trimming: 4 bases; junction bases outside the gene matches: 13. This CDR3 comprises 17 residues. Per germline, CDR1 MNHEY and CDR2 SVGEGT. The CDR3 bases are TGTGCCAGCAGTTTGGGATTTGGACAGGCGATGAATCAGCCCCAGCATTTT. Translated: CASSLGFGQAMNQPQHF.

J is TRBJ2-1 and V is TRBV7-2, with 13 bases fitting TRBD2. Germline values: CDR1 SGHTA, CDR2 FQGNSA. The CDR3 spans 14 residues. The V gene end was trimmed by 6 bases and the J gene end by 8 bases; junction bases not matched to a gene: 4. The chain's CDR3 is CASRLAGGPDEQFF. In DNA form, the CDR3 reads TGTGCCAGCAGACTAGCGGGGGGGCCGGATGAGCAGTTCTTC.